This TCR beta chain was identified in a study of blood T cell repertoires in COVID-19. Study summary: There were acute and convalescent COVID-19 samples, and they came from the United States, Italy and Spain. Sources were T cells, B-cell-depleted T cells, or PBMCs; the material itself was cDNA or gDNA.

After removal of 6 bases from V and 3 bases from J, the junction contained 11 bases not matched to a gene. The V gene's germline CDR1 is MDHEN and CDR2 SYDVKM. CDR3 length: 15 residues. In the source study's methods: Researchers report that nucleated cell counts were estimated from reference gene primer amplification. Assay used: immunoSEQ multiplex PCR; TCRdb lists only in-frame clones, some missing. That table gives V, J and clone size, and the DNA gave D and trimming. The sample includes over 300,000 clones, roughly 86% of them seen just once. Sequencing used peripheral blood. This sequence was found in a woman in her forties or fifties with acute or convalescent COVID-19. The V and J genes are TRBV28 and TRBJ2-7; 7 positions match TRBD1. The CDR3, as DNA: TGTGCCAGCAGCACCCTGACAGGGCTGGGCTACGAGCAGTACTTC. It yields the protein CASSTLTGLGYEQYF. Full variable domain (remainder filled in from reference TRBV28 and TRBJ2-7): DVKVTQSSRYLVKRTGEKVFLECVQDMDHENMFWYRQDPGLGLRLIYFSYDVKMKEKGDIPEGYSVSREKKERFSLILESASTNQTSMYLCASSTLTGLGYEQYFGPGTRLTVT.